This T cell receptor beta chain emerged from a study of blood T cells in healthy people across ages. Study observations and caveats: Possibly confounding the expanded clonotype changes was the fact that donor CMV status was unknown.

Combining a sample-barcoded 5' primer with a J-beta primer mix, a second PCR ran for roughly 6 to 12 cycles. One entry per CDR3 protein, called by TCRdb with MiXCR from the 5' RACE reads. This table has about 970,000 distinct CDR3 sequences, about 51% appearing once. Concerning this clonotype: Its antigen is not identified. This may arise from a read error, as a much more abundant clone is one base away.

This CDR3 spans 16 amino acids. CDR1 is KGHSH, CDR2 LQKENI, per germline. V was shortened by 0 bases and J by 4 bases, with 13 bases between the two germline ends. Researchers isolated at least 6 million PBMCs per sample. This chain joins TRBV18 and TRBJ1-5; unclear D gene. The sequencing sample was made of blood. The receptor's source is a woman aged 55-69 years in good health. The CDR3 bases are TGTGCCAGCTCACCACCTGCCGCTCGAGGAAATCAGCCCCAGCATTTT. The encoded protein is CASSPPAARGNQPQHF.